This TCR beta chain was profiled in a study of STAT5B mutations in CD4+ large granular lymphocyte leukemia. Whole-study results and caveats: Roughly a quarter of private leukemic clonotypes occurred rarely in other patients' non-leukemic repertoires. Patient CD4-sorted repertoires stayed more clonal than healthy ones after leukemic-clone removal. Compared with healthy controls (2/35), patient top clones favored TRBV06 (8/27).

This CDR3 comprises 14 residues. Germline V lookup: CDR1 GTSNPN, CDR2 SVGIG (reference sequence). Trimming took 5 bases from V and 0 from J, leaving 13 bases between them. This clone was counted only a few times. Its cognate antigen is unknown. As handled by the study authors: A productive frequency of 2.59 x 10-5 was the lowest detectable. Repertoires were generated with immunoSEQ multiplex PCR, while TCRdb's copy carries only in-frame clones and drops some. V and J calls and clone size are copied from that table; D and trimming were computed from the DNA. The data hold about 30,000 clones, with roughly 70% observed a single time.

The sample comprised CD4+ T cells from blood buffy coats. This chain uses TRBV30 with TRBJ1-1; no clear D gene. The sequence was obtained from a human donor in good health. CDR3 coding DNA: TGTGCCTGGGCAACCCCCGGATTGAACACTGAAGCTTTCTTT. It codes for CAWATPGLNTEAFF.